Listed here are 27 T cell receptor beta chains from one sample, sequenced in a study of cytomegalovirus exposure and HLA in healthy donors. With 60 Vbeta and 13 Jbeta primers, the PCR was carried out. Repertoires were generated with immunoSEQ multiplex PCR, while TCRdb's copy carries only in-frame clones and drops some. The sample consists of fewer than 250,000 clones, around 86% of them appearing once. Material: PBMCs. These receptors originate from a man aged 25 to 40 in good health and CMV-seronegative.

V and J are TRBV28 and TRBJ2-7; TRBD2 matches 12 bases. Germline loops: CDR1 MDHEN, CDR2 SYDVKM. This CDR3 comprises 17 residues. The V and J ends lost 3 bases and 1 base, in that order; junction bases with no gene match: 7. The CDR3 DNA follows: TGTGCCAGCAGTTTGGACGGACTAGCGGGACCTTCCTACGAGCAGTACTTC. The encoded protein is CASSLDGLAGPSYEQYF.

The rearrangement joins TRBV4-3 to TRBJ2-1, with 13 bases matching TRBD2. The V and J ends lost 6 bases and 5 bases, in that order; junction bases with no gene match: 7. Germline lookup yields CDR1 LGHNA and CDR2 YSLEER. This CDR3 is 16 amino acids long. The chain's CDR3 is CASSPGTSGADNEQFF. CDR3 coding DNA: TGCGCCAGCAGTCCCGGGACTAGCGGGGCCGACAATGAGCAGTTCTTC.

The chain uses TRBV19 and TRBJ1-5; 7 nucleotides line up with TRBD1. Germline CDR1 reads LNHDA; CDR2 reads SQIVND (reference sequence). The CDR3 has 18 amino acids. J was trimmed by 2 bases and V by 5 bases; bases with no gene match: 15. This CDR3 reads CASSAVPSQGNGNQPQHF. The CDR3 DNA is TGTGCCAGTAGTGCCGTCCCCTCACAGGGGAACGGCAATCAGCCCCAGCATTTT.

The gene calls are TRBV28 and TRBJ1-2, with unresolved D. This CDR3 has 13 residues. Trimming cost V 3 bases and J 0 bases, with 5 bases left between them. From germline, CDR1 is MDHEN and CDR2 SYDVKM. The CDR3 sequence: CASSLDSNYGYTF. The DNA of the CDR3 is TGTGCCAGCAGTTTGGACTCTAACTATGGCTACACCTTC.

This rearrangement joins TRBV30 to TRBJ2-2, with 10 bases identical to TRBD1. Germline CDR1 reads GTSNPN; CDR2 reads SVGIG (reference sequence). After removal of 5 bases from V and 7 bases from J, the junction contained 10 bases not matched to a gene. The CDR3 runs to 15 residues. The CDR3 protein is CAWGPETGGIGELFF. The CDR3 nucleotides read TGTGCCTGGGGGCCCGAGACAGGGGGCATCGGGGAGCTGTTTTTT.

A note on this clone: It is unclear where the CDR3 begins or ends on the DNA, so no DNA is shown, and the CDR3 is as TCRdb lists it. This chain connects TRBV6-5 to TRBJ1-1; the table's D call of TRBD1 was not tested on the DNA. The CDR3 sequence runs 15 residues, both termini included. The V gene's germline CDR1 is MNHEY and CDR2 SVGAGI. This CDR3 reads CASSTSTGVYTEAFF.

The table lists this clone with a count of one. The chain couples TRBV5-1 to TRBJ2-1; TRBD2 matches 15 bases. This CDR3 is built from 15 residues. CDR1 is SGHRS and CDR2 is YFSETQ in the germline V gene. J lost 7 bases, V lost 5 bases, and 4 bases had no gene match. CDR3 residues: CASRPGTSGRNEQFF. The DNA of the CDR3 is TGCGCCAGCAGGCCCGGGACTAGCGGGAGGAATGAGCAGTTCTTC.

This rearrangement joins TRBV28 to TRBJ2-5; TRBD2 agrees at 8 bases. V lost 3 bases, J lost 5 bases, and 5 bases stayed unmatched. The CDR3 is 14 amino acids. The germline CDR1 and CDR2 sequences are MDHEN and SYDVKM. The CDR3 nucleotides are TGTGCCAGCAGTTTGCGGGGGGCGGGGGAGACCCAGTACTTC. Translation: CASSLRGAGETQYF.

This clone has only one observation. The chain has TRBV29-1 and TRBJ2-7, with D perhaps TRBD2 (5 bases). Trimming left V 4 bases short and J 7 bases short, with 11 bases between. Germline values: CDR1 SQVTM, CDR2 ANQGSEA. The CDR3 runs 11 residues. The CDR3 DNA follows: TGCAGCGTTGCCCGGGGATCAGAGCAGTACTTC. Translation gives CSVARGSEQYF.

This clone occurred a few times. V is TRBV30 and J is TRBJ2-3; 7 bases are a match to TRBD1. CDR1 and CDR2 (germline): GTSNPN, SVGIG (reference sequence). Trimming took 0 bases from V and 4 from J; bases not matched to a gene: 7. The CDR3 spans 15 residues. In DNA form, the CDR3 reads TGTGCCTGGAGTGTTACAGGGGTTGGAGCAGATACGCAGTATTTT. Encoded protein: CAWSVTGVGADTQYF. Full variable domain (rest looked up from reference TRBV30 and TRBJ2-3): SQTIHQWPATLVQPVGSPLSLECTVEGTSNPNLYWYRQAAGRGLQLLFYSVGIGQISSEVPQNLSASRPQDRQFILSSKKLLLSDSGFYLCAWSVTGVGADTQYFGPGTRLTVL.

The V gene is TRBV29-1, the J gene TRBJ2-5; D possibly corresponds to TRBD1 (5 bases). The CDR3 contains 13 residues. Germline V gene lookup returns CDR1 SQVTM and CDR2 ANQGSEA. V lost 4 bases and J lost 1, with 10 bases in between. The CDR3 is CSVVTGSQETQYF. The CDR3, as DNA: TGCAGCGTTGTAACAGGAAGCCAAGAGACCCAGTACTTC.

This chain links TRBV5-4 with TRBJ1-2; 8 nucleotides line up with TRBD1. This CDR3 region has 14 residues. Losses at the gene ends were 4 bases for V and 2 bases for J; bases not matched to a gene: 4. Germline V gives CDR1 SGHNT, CDR2 YYREEE (reference sequence). This chain's CDR3 is CASSVQGENYGYTF. DNA for the CDR3: TGTGCCAGCAGCGTACAGGGGGAGAACTATGGCTACACCTTC.

This chain links TRBV18 with TRBJ2-3, with 12 bases that match TRBD2. Germline V gene sequence: CDR1 KGHSH, CDR2 LQKENI. There are 16 residues in the CDR3. V lost 2 bases and J lost 3; bases outside the gene matches: 3. CDR3 loop: CASSPNLAGGTDTQYF. The CDR3, as DNA: TGTGCCAGCTCACCAAACCTAGCGGGGGGGACAGATACGCAGTATTTT.

V is TRBV7-9 and J is TRBJ2-5; a possible D gene is TRBD1 (6 bases). There are 14 residues in the CDR3. V dropped 5 bases and J dropped 5 bases, with 15 bases sitting between them. Germline values: CDR1 SEHNR, CDR2 FQNEAQ (reference sequence). The CDR3 region has the DNA TGTGCCAGCAGCCCACAGGGTCCGGGGGAGACCCAGTACTTC. Translating gives CASSPQGPGETQYF.

V usage is TRBV10-3 and J usage is TRBJ2-7; 9 bases agree with TRBD1. Germline V gene sequence: CDR1 ENHRY, CDR2 SYGVKD. V trimming: 2 bases; J trimming: 4 bases; junction bases outside the gene matches: 3. The CDR3 totals 14 residues. The CDR3 loop is CAISEDRGGYEQYF. CDR3 nucleotide sequence: TGTGCCATCAGTGAGGACAGGGGGGGATACGAGCAGTACTTC.

The chain links TRBV5-4 to TRBJ2-7; 7 bases line up with TRBD1. The germline V gene encodes CDR1 SGHNT and CDR2 YYREEE (reference sequence). The length of the CDR3 is 14 residues. V dropped 4 bases and J dropped 0; count of bases not matched to a gene: 4. In DNA, the CDR3 is TGTGCCAGCAGCGCCTGGACAGGCTCCTACGAGCAGTACTTC. Residues: CASSAWTGSYEQYF.

This chain joins TRBV25-1 and TRBJ2-5; 9 bases fit TRBD1. With 1 base clipped from V and 5 bases from J, the junction kept 5 bases outside the gene matches. The CDR3 length is 15 residues. Germline V gene sequence: CDR1 MGHDK, CDR2 SYGVNS. As DNA, the CDR3 is TGTGCCAGCAGTGAATCCGACAGGGGGAGGGAGACCCAGTACTTC. Translating gives CASSESDRGRETQYF.

Worth noting for this clone: At one boundary the junction diverges from the germline segment, which might be a read error. V gene TRBV7-9 combines with J gene TRBJ1-2, with 9 nucleotides matching TRBD1. This CDR3 has 14 amino acids. Germline V gives CDR1 SEHNR, CDR2 FQNEAQ (reference sequence). CDR3 DNA: TGTTCCAGCAGCTTAGGACAGGGGCAGAGCGGCTACACCTTC. It specifies CSSSLGQGQSGYTF.

The chain employs TRBV6-6 and TRBJ2-1; maybe TRBD2 (5 bases). With 6 bases removed from V and 7 bases from J, the gap between germline ends came to 16 bases. CDR1 is MNHNY, CDR2 SVGAGI, per germline (reference sequence). The CDR3 covers 14 residues. This CDR3 is CASSPSTRWNEQFF. CDR3 in DNA: TGTGCCAGCAGCCCCTCCACTAGATGGAATGAGCAGTTCTTC.

CDR3 nucleotides: TGTGCCAGCAGCTTAGACCGGGCCGGGGGTTCGCCCCAGCATTTT. As protein: CASSLDRAGGSPQHF. The rearrangement joins TRBV7-8 to TRBJ1-5; TRBD1 might be the D (5 bases). In germline, CDR1 is SGHVS, CDR2 FQNEAQ. This CDR3 comprises 15 residues. V gave up 1 base and J gave up 9 bases, with 16 bases separating them.

The chain recombines TRBV4-1 with TRBJ1-2; no clear D gene. Germline values: CDR1 MGHRA, CDR2 YSYEKL. V lost 1 base, J lost 0 bases, and 9 bases lay in between. The CDR3 is 15 amino acids. The CDR3 bases are TGCGCCAGCAGCCAAGTGGCAGGCCCTAACTATGGCTACACCTTC. It codes for CASSQVAGPNYGYTF.

The CDR3 DNA follows: TGTGCCAGCAGGTACAGGGACCGCTCTGGAAACACCATATATTTT. Amino acid sequence: CASRYRDRSGNTIYF. The chain is built from TRBV28 and TRBJ1-3; D perhaps matches TRBD1 (6 bases). Germline lookup yields CDR1 MDHEN and CDR2 SYDVKM. This CDR3 contains 15 residues. Trimming removed 6 bases at V and 0 bases at J, with 12 bases between.

V usage is TRBV6-4 and J usage is TRBJ2-1; 9 nucleotides align to TRBD2. CDR3 size: 17 residues. Trimming removed 2 bases from V and 3 bases from J; junction bases left unmatched: 8. Germline values: CDR1 MRHNA, CDR2 SNTAGT. The CDR3 nucleotides are TGTGCCAGCAGTGACAGTGGGCGGGAGGGCCTCTACAATGAGCAGTTCTTC. This gives the protein CASSDSGREGLYNEQFF.

This chain joins TRBV5-5 and TRBJ2-2, with a tentative D call TRBD2 (7 bases). Trimming took off 4 bases at V and 5 bases at J, with 15 bases between the two ends. This CDR3 comprises 15 residues. Germline CDR1 and CDR2: SGHKS and YYEKEE (reference sequence). The CDR3 loop reads CASSRGGGPTGELFF. DNA of the CDR3: TGTGCCAGCAGCCGGGGAGGGGGGCCGACCGGGGAGCTGTTTTTT.

The chain combines TRBV4-1 with TRBJ2-1, with D perhaps TRBD1 (6 bases). Trimming removed 4 bases at V and 9 bases at J, with 22 bases between. From germline, CDR1 is MGHRA and CDR2 YSYEKL. The CDR3 covers 16 residues. In DNA form, the CDR3 reads TGCGCCAGCAGCCTAAAGACGGGACACGATGTACCTGAGCAGTTCTTC. Encoded protein: CASSLKTGHDVPEQFF.

The rearrangement joins TRBV25-1 to TRBJ2-1, with 9 bases identical to TRBD2. The CDR3 is 15 residues long. The V gene's germline CDR1 is MGHDK and CDR2 SYGVNS. Losses at the gene ends were 2 bases for V and 4 bases for J; bases not matched to a gene: 3. In nucleotides, the CDR3 is TGTGCCAGCAGTGAAGTAGCGGGGGCTTACAATGAGCAGTTCTTC. Translated, it gives CASSEVAGAYNEQFF.

V gene TRBV5-4 combines with J gene TRBJ1-2; D not resolved. V lost 3 bases, J lost 4 bases, and 16 bases lay in between. Germline V gene lookup returns CDR1 SGHNT and CDR2 YYREEE (reference sequence). The length of the CDR3 is 15 residues. CDR3 protein: CASSSQSFGLYGYTF. In nucleotides, the CDR3 is TGTGCCAGCAGCTCCCAATCATTTGGACTCTATGGCTACACCTTC.